These 13 T cell receptor beta chains were sequenced from one sample in a study of shared clonotypes between healthy human individuals. The table came from immunoSEQ multiplex PCR; TCRdb's copy has only in-frame clones and leaves some out. Among around 1.9 million clones, under 95% were seen once, and the ten largest hold 1.5% to 2%. As defined, naive CD8 cells were CD45RO-negative and positively selected for CCR7, with terminally differentiated effector memory CD45RA+ cells excluded. The sample taken for sequencing was naive CD8+ T cells from PBMCs. The receptor source for this set is a man aged 18 to 29 in good health. Some clones in this sample may be carry-over from other donors' samples.

The chain combines TRBV9 with TRBJ1-2; 7 bases line up with TRBD1. The V gene end was trimmed by 0 bases and the J gene end by 6 bases; junction bases not matched to a gene: 14. Germline V gives CDR1 SGDLS, CDR2 YYNGEE. This CDR3 is built from 17 residues. Written as DNA, the CDR3 is TGTGCCAGCAGCGTAGCAAGGACAGGCCCCCCTCGGAATGGCTACACCTTC. Translating gives CASSVARTGPPRNGYTF.

This chain joins TRBV7-9 and TRBJ2-7, with a tentative D call TRBD2 (6 bases). Germline CDR1 SEHNR, CDR2 FQNEAQ (reference sequence). The V end lost 4 bases, the J end lost 5 bases, and 30 bases lay between the germline ends. This CDR3 comprises 19 residues. CDR3 in DNA: TGTGCCAGCAGCTCCTGGAGGGCCGCCAAAACGCCGGTTGGCGACGAGCAGTACTTC. It encodes CASSSWRAAKTPVGDEQYF.

The chain couples TRBV11-3 to TRBJ2-1, with a tentative D call TRBD2 (6 bases). Per germline, CDR1 SGHNT and CDR2 YENEEA. V lost 3 bases to trimming and J lost 10 bases, with 16 bases between them. The CDR3 extends over 14 amino acids. CDR3 region: CASSLGGWVGEQFF. CDR3 coding DNA: TGTGCCAGCAGCTTGGGGGGTTGGGTTGGCGAGCAGTTCTTC.

The gene calls are TRBV10-3 and TRBJ1-1; D remains unclear. CDR1 and CDR2 from the germline V gene are ENHRY and SYGVKD. The V end lost 6 bases, the J end lost 3 bases, and 11 bases lay between the germline ends. The CDR3 spans 13 residues. This CDR3 is CAIRIDAYTEAFF. CDR3 in DNA: TGTGCCATCAGGATAGACGCATACACTGAAGCTTTCTTT.

This chain uses TRBV27 with TRBJ1-5; 7 positions agree with TRBD1. After removal of 3 bases from V and 5 bases from J, the junction contained 4 bases not matched to a gene. Germline V gene sequence: CDR1 MNHEY, CDR2 SMNVEV (reference sequence). CDR3 size: 14 residues. The CDR3 here is CASSLGRGDQPQHF. For the CDR3, the DNA is TGTGCCAGCAGTTTGGGCAGGGGGGATCAGCCCCAGCATTTT.

This clone has only one observation. The rearrangement links TRBV6-6 to TRBJ2-1, with TRBD2 identical over 7 bases. The CDR3 is 16 amino acids. Unmatched junction bases numbered 9, after V lost 6 bases and J lost 1 base. Germline V gives CDR1 MNHNY, CDR2 SVGAGI (reference sequence). For the CDR3, the DNA is TGTGCCAGCAGAAGCGGGACCGGAGGGTCCTACAATGAGCAGTTCTTC. It specifies CASRSGTGGSYNEQFF.

This rearrangement joins TRBV5-4 to TRBJ2-7; a possible D gene is TRBD1 (6 bases). V shed 4 bases and J shed 2 bases, with 10 bases lying between them. Per the germline V gene, CDR1 is SGHNT and CDR2 is YYREEE (reference sequence). The CDR3 is 13 amino acids. The CDR3 reads CASSRQGTYEQYF. In nucleotides, the CDR3 is TGTGCCAGCAGCCGCCAGGGGACCTACGAGCAGTACTTC.

The chain carries TRBV14 and TRBJ2-1; D is perhaps TRBD2 (6 bases). The CDR3 length is 14 residues. Germline V CDR1 and CDR2: SGHDN, FVKESK. The V end lost 4 bases, the J end lost 0 bases, and 7 bases lay between the germline ends. The CDR3 loop is CASSRRGSYNEQFF. CDR3 in DNA: TGTGCCAGCAGCCGGCGGGGCTCCTACAATGAGCAGTTCTTC.

DNA of the CDR3: TGCGCCAGCAGCCAAGATGACAGGGGTGATTACGAGCAGTACTTC. Translating it yields CASSQDDRGDYEQYF. The J gene is TRBJ2-7, the V gene TRBV4-3, with TRBD1 matching over 8 bases. This CDR3 is 15 amino acids long. V was pared by 0 bases and J by 4 bases, with 5 bases of the junction left unmatched. Germline CDR1 reads LGHNA; CDR2 reads YSLEER.

V usage is TRBV4-1 and J usage is TRBJ2-5, with 8 bases identical to TRBD2. The CDR3 covers 17 residues. Per germline, CDR1 MGHRA and CDR2 YSYEKL. Germline trimming cut 3 bases from V and 2 bases from J; bases unmatched to any gene: 11. This CDR3 is CASSQSIAGREQETQYF. Written as DNA, the CDR3 is TGCGCCAGCAGCCAGAGTATAGCCGGGAGGGAGCAAGAGACCCAGTACTTC.

V usage is TRBV5-1 and J usage is TRBJ1-4, with 8 bases identical to TRBD1. Germline assignment: CDR1 SGHRS and CDR2 YFSETQ. Germline trimming cut 0 bases from V and 6 bases from J; bases unmatched to any gene: 16. CDR3 length: 19 amino acids. The CDR3 loop is CASSLAGTGRNLAYEKLFF. The DNA for the CDR3 is TGCGCCAGCAGCTTGGCCGGGACAGGACGCAATTTAGCCTATGAAAAACTGTTTTTT.

A note on this clone: The sample holds other DNA sequences that translate to the same CDR3. The chain combines TRBV19 with TRBJ1-1; TRBD1 agrees at 7 bases. Per germline, CDR1 LNHDA and CDR2 SQIVND (reference sequence). Trimming cost V 5 bases and J 0 bases; bases outside gene matches: 6. The CDR3 has 15 amino acids. As DNA, the CDR3 is TGTGCCAGTAGTGCCAGACAGGGCATGAACACTGAAGCTTTCTTT. Amino acids: CASSARQGMNTEAFF.

With regard to this clone: At the DNA level, this CDR3 is encoded by other sequences in the same sample as well. The chain links TRBV2 to TRBJ2-7, with 7 bases matching TRBD1. Trimming at V came to 7 bases and at J to 0 bases, leaving 6 bases not matched to a gene. CDR1 is SNHLY, CDR2 FYNNEI, per germline. The CDR3 extends over 14 amino acids. This CDR3 reads CASMGQTSSYEQYF. In DNA, the CDR3 is TGTGCCAGCATGGGACAGACGAGCTCCTACGAGCAGTACTTC.